Presented here are 6 T cell receptor beta chains from one specimen sequenced in a study of OX40 agonist ivuxolimab in advanced cancers. Here immunoSEQ multiplex PCR was the method, and the copy in TCRdb shows in-frame clones only, minus some. The table lists around 79,000 clones, around nine tenths of them singletons. The sequenced sample was CD4+ or CD8+ T cells sorted from blood, obtained in a trial of the OX40 agonist ivuxolimab. The source of these receptors is an adult with an advanced solid tumor such as melanoma, head and neck, liver or kidney cancer.

The chain employs TRBV11-2 and TRBJ2-7, with D possibly matching TRBD1 (6 bases). This CDR3 has 14 amino acids. Germline loops: CDR1 SGHAT, CDR2 FQNNGV. V shed 3 bases and J shed 0 bases, with 9 bases lying between them. In DNA, the CDR3 is TGTGCCAGCAGCTTTACGACAGGCTCCTACGAGCAGTACTTC. Residues: CASSFTTGSYEQYF.

This clone has more than one count but fewer than ten. The chain has TRBV2 and TRBJ2-2; D might be TRBD1 (5 bases). Trimming left V 6 bases short and J 1 base short, with 6 bases between. This CDR3 spans 13 amino acids. Per the germline V gene, CDR1 is SNHLY and CDR2 is FYNNEI. The CDR3 sequence: CASRQVNTGELFF. In DNA, the CDR3 is TGTGCCAGCAGACAGGTGAACACCGGGGAGCTGTTTTTT.

This chain uses TRBV5-4 with TRBJ2-3, with 8 bases matching TRBD2. CDR1 is SGHNT and CDR2 is YYREEE in the germline V gene (reference sequence). Germline trimming cut 1 base from V and 4 bases from J; bases unmatched to any gene: 2. This CDR3 has 14 amino acids. The CDR3 DNA reads as TGTGCCAGCAGCTTGCGGGAGGGATCAGATACGCAGTATTTT. Translation gives CASSLREGSDTQYF.

The genes are TRBV5-6 and TRBJ1-1; D is unresolved. Trimming cost V 3 bases and J 5 bases, with 14 bases left between them. This CDR3 region has 14 residues. CDR1 is SGHDT, CDR2 YYEEEE, per germline. DNA of the CDR3: TGTGCCAGCAGCTCGCGGACCAGAAAGACTGAAGCTTTCTTT. It yields the protein CASSSRTRKTEAFF.

V and J are TRBV6-5 and TRBJ1-1; D is ambiguous. V gave up 5 bases and J gave up 2 bases, with 15 bases separating them. Germline CDR1 and CDR2: MNHEY and SVGAGI. The CDR3 length is 15 residues. DNA for the CDR3: TGTGCCAGCAGTATTGCCCCCGAGGGTAACACTGAAGCTTTCTTT. It encodes CASSIAPEGNTEAFF.

This sequence joins TRBV5-4 and TRBJ2-3; TRBD1 matches at 9 bases. From germline, CDR1 is SGHNT and CDR2 YYREEE (reference sequence). There are 16 residues in the CDR3. J was trimmed by 6 bases and V by 1 base; bases with no gene match: 9. The CDR3 loop is CASSLRGTGQADTQYF. DNA for the CDR3: TGTGCCAGCAGCTTGAGAGGGACAGGGCAAGCGGATACGCAGTATTTT.